The clone carrying this T cell receptor (beta chain) was recorded a few times. Trimming removed 8 bases from V and 3 bases from J, with 25 bases in between. The CDR3 runs 17 residues. Looked up from germline, CDR1 is MNHEY and CDR2 is SMNVEV (reference sequence). For each subset, genomic DNA was distributed in equal portions over several immunoSEQ plates. Original processing methods: ImmunoSEQ only sent back junction sequences with no quality scores, so filtering was done differently. Libraries were prepared by immunoSEQ multiplex PCR; TCRdb keeps only in-frame clonotypes and omits some of them. The V and J calls and clone size are taken from that table; D and trimming were inferred from the DNA. The sample yields almost 750,000 clones, approximately 72% seen once. The data were obtained in a study of shared clonotypes between healthy human individuals. Turning to the study itself: Three CD4 naive, three CD4 memory, two CD8 naive and one CD8 memory plate were used per donor.

This receptor was identified in a young woman in good health. V is TRBV27 and J is TRBJ1-2, with no clear D. Sequencing was carried out using memory CD4+ T cells sorted from blood. Sample subset: CD45RA-negative fraction. The CDR3 reads CASGPTGGYKFYYGYTF. DNA of the CDR3: TGTGCCAGCGGTCCGACGGGAGGGTACAAGTTTTACTATGGCTACACCTTC.